These 21 T cell receptor beta chains were sequenced from one sample in a study of CD8 T cells in ankylosing spondylitis. Each CDR3 protein gets one entry after TCRdb re-called the 5' RACE reads with MiXCR. This repertoire shows 230,000 or so distinct CDR3 sequences, about 20% found once; its top ten account for over 25%. The sequenced material came from blood, either unsorted or a sorted T cell fraction (not recorded which). The receptor source for this set is a male donor with ankylosing spondylitis or in good health (not recorded which).

The rearrangement joins TRBV5-1 to TRBJ2-1; 12 bases are shared with TRBD2. Germline values: CDR1 SGHRS, CDR2 YFSETQ. CDR3 length equals 16 residues. V lost 3 bases to trimming and J lost 3 bases; unmatched junction nucleotides: 4. The CDR3 bases are TGCGCCAGCAGCTGGGGACTAGCGGGCCTCTACAATGAGCAGTTCTTC. Its translation is CASSWGLAGLYNEQFF. The full variable domain, completed using reference TRBV5-1 and TRBJ2-1, is KAGVTQTPRYLIKTRGQQVTLSCSPISGHRSVSWYQQTPGQGLQFLFEYFSETQRNKGNFPGRFSGRQFSNSRSEMNVSTLELGDSALYLCASSWGLAGLYNEQFFGPGTRLTVL.

The sample holds a few counts of this clonotype. V gene TRBV11-2 combines with J gene TRBJ2-6, with a tentative D call TRBD1 (5 bases). Germline V gene sequence: CDR1 SGHAT, CDR2 FQNNGV. The CDR3 consists of 18 residues. V lost 0 bases, J lost 0 bases, and 12 bases lay in between. This CDR3 is CASSLEVQVVSGANVLTF. The CDR3 coding sequence is TGTGCCAGCAGCTTAGAGGTACAGGTCGTCTCTGGGGCCAACGTCCTGACTTTC.

This clonotype occurred a few times. The chain employs TRBV7-2 and TRBJ2-7, with TRBD2 matching 13 bases. Trimming removed 2 bases from V and 11 bases from J; junction bases left unmatched: 9. Germline CDR1 reads SGHTA; CDR2 reads FQGNSA. The CDR3 runs 15 residues. The CDR3 DNA reads TGTGCCAGCAGCTTATCGGGACTAGCGGGAACGGAGGAGTACTTC. This encodes CASSLSGLAGTEEYF.

This clonotype was seen only a few times. The rearrangement links TRBV7-8 to TRBJ2-7, with D perhaps matching TRBD2 (6 bases). Germline V lookup: CDR1 SGHVS, CDR2 FQNEAQ. This CDR3 has 15 amino acids. V was shortened by 3 bases and J by 6 bases, with 18 bases between the two germline ends. CDR3 nucleotides: TGTGCCAGCAGCTTGGGCGGGGTGGCCGTCTTCGAGCAGTACTTC. As protein: CASSLGGVAVFEQYF.

The chain couples TRBV10-3 to TRBJ2-3; D call uncertain. The V and J ends lost 2 bases and 4 bases respectively, with 7 bases between them. This CDR3 spans 13 amino acids. Per the germline V gene, CDR1 is ENHRY and CDR2 is SYGVKD. DNA of the CDR3: TGTGCCATCAGTGAGACTGGAGCAGATACGCAGTATTTT. As protein: CAISETGADTQYF.

This clonotype was detected a few times. The chain has TRBV4-1 and TRBJ2-2; TRBD2 agrees at 10 bases. Unmatched junction bases numbered 2, after V lost 1 base and J lost 3 bases. Germline V lookup: CDR1 MGHRA, CDR2 YSYEKL. This CDR3 region has 16 residues. In nucleotides, the CDR3 is TGCGCCAGCAGCCAAGGACTAGCGGGCTACACCGGGGAGCTGTTTTTT. Its protein is CASSQGLAGYTGELFF.

This clonotype was detected a few times. The rearrangement links TRBV7-6 to TRBJ2-1; 8 bases fit TRBD2. The CDR3 contains 15 residues. The germline V gene encodes CDR1 SGHVS and CDR2 FNYEAQ. The ends lost 3 bases at V and 2 bases at J; junction bases unmatched: 3. DNA of the CDR3: TGTGCCAGCAGCTTCGGACTAGCAACCTACAATGAGCAGTTCTTC. Its translation: CASSFGLATYNEQFF. The full variable domain, completed using reference TRBV7-6 and TRBJ2-1, is GAGVSQSPRYKVTKRGQDVALRCDPISGHVSLYWYRQALGQGPEFLTYFNYEAQQDKSGLPNDRFSAERPEGSISTLTIQRTEQRDSAMYRCASSFGLATYNEQFFGPGTRLTVL.

The rearrangement joins TRBV7-9 to TRBJ1-1; 7 nucleotides line up with TRBD1. The CDR3 runs to 14 residues. The trim removed 4 bases at V and 1 base at J, leaving 3 bases unmatched. Germline CDR1 reads SEHNR; CDR2 reads FQNEAQ (reference sequence). The CDR3 sequence: CASSSWTGNTEAFF. The CDR3 nucleotides are TGTGCCAGCAGCTCCTGGACAGGGAACACTGAAGCTTTCTTT.

The rearrangement joins TRBV29-1 to TRBJ2-2; 9 nucleotides agree with TRBD2. The CDR3 covers 13 residues. V was pared by 4 bases and J by 5 bases, with 2 bases of the junction left unmatched. From germline, CDR1 is SQVTM and CDR2 ANQGSEA. CDR3 region: CSVAREGTGELFF. In nucleotides, the CDR3 is TGCAGCGTTGCGCGGGAGGGAACCGGGGAGCTGTTTTTT.

The rearrangement joins TRBV25-1 to TRBJ2-7, with D possibly called TRBD1 or TRBD2 (5 bases each). The V gene lost 5 bases and the J gene lost 9 bases, with 11 bases spanning the gap. The CDR3 is made up of 11 amino acids. Looked up from germline, CDR1 is MGHDK and CDR2 is SYGVNS. The CDR3 region is CASSRDQRQYF. The CDR3 nucleotides are TGTGCCAGCAGTCGGGACCAGCGGCAGTACTTC.

This clonotype was seen once. The V call is TRBV28, the J call TRBJ2-7; 8 bases line up with TRBD2. Losses at the gene ends were 8 bases for V and 6 bases for J; bases not matched to a gene: 9. Germline loops: CDR1 MDHEN, CDR2 SYDVKM. CDR3 size: 13 residues. The CDR3 DNA reads TGTGCCAGCGGACTAGCCCTTGTCGCCGAGCAGTACTTC. Its protein product is CASGLALVAEQYF. The whole variable domain, filled in from reference TRBV28 and TRBJ2-7, reads DVKVTQSSRYLVKRTGEKVFLECVQDMDHENMFWYRQDPGLGLRLIYFSYDVKMKEKGDIPEGYSVSREKKERFSLILESASTNQTSMYLCASGLALVAEQYFGPGTRLTVT.

This chain uses TRBV5-5 with TRBJ1-2; weak D call: TRBD1 (5 bases). This CDR3 has 12 residues. Trimming left V 2 bases short and J 6 bases short, with 8 bases between. Per the germline V gene, CDR1 is SGHKS and CDR2 is YYEKEE (reference sequence). The CDR3 sequence: CASSFEGNGYTF. Written as DNA, the CDR3 is TGTGCCAGCAGCTTTGAGGGGAATGGCTACACCTTC. The complete variable domain, with remaining parts taken from reference TRBV5-5 and TRBJ1-2, reads DAGVTQSPTHLIKTRGQQVTLRCSPISGHKSVSWYQQVLGQGPQFIFQYYEKEERGRGNFPDRFSARQFPNYSSELNVNALLLGDSALYLCASSFEGNGYTFGSGTRLTVV.

This clonotype showed up many times. J is TRBJ2-7 and V is TRBV28; 9 positions match TRBD2. The germline V gene encodes CDR1 MDHEN and CDR2 SYDVKM. The CDR3 is 19 residues long. With 6 bases clipped from V and 0 bases from J, the junction kept 18 bases outside the gene matches. The CDR3, as DNA: TGTGCCAGCAGCCCAGTTGAGCTAGCGGGATCCATCAGCTCCTACGAGCAGTACTTC. Translated, it gives CASSPVELAGSISSYEQYF.

The genes are TRBV3-1 and TRBJ2-3, with D maybe TRBD1 (5 bases). The V end lost 3 bases, the J end lost 8 bases, and 27 bases lay between the germline ends. CDR1 and CDR2 from the germline V gene are LGHDT and YNNKEL (reference sequence). The CDR3 spans 18 residues. For the CDR3, the DNA is TGTGCCAGCAGCCATACCAACATGACCCGACCAGGGCCTGGTACGCAGTATTTT. It is translated as CASSHTNMTRPGPGTQYF.

This clonotype was seen ten or more times. The chain carries TRBV7-9 and TRBJ1-4; D perhaps matches TRBD1 (5 bases). V was clipped by 1 base and J by 5 bases, with 8 bases between them. Germline CDR1 is SEHNR and CDR2 is FQNEAQ (reference sequence). The CDR3 consists of 14 residues. The CDR3 coding sequence is TGTGCCAGCAGCTTAGTCCGGGACAATGAAAAACTGTTTTTT. It translates to CASSLVRDNEKLFF.

The chain employs TRBV11-2 and TRBJ2-2; D ambiguous. CDR1 and CDR2 from the germline V gene are SGHAT and FQNNGV. V gave up 5 bases and J gave up 1 base, with 20 bases separating them. The CDR3 sequence is 18 residues long. The CDR3 DNA reads TGTGCCAGCAGCCCCCTTCCGGGCAGGACGGGGAACACCGGGGAGCTGTTTTTT. It translates to CASSPLPGRTGNTGELFF.

The chain couples TRBV27 to TRBJ2-7, with TRBD2 identical over 9 bases. With 2 bases clipped from V and 4 bases from J, the junction kept 0 bases outside the gene matches. The CDR3 is 13 amino acids. The germline gives CDR1 MNHEY, CDR2 SMNVEV (reference sequence). This CDR3 is CASSLLAGYEQYF. CDR3 in DNA: TGTGCCAGCAGTTTACTAGCGGGATACGAGCAGTACTTC.

Turning to this clonotype: The limits of the CDR3 on the DNA are not certain, so only TCRdb's listed CDR3 is given. The chain couples TRBV10-3 to TRBJ1-2. CDR1 ENHRY and CDR2 SYGVKD come from the germline V gene. The length of the CDR3 is 22 amino acids, counting both ends. The CDR3 sequence: CAISDVARTMATPSVYLDGYTF.

The gene calls are TRBV20-1 and TRBJ2-2; TRBD2 matches at 10 bases. The CDR3 extends over 17 amino acids. The J segment lost 5 bases and the V segment lost 1 base, leaving 10 bases of the junction unmatched. CDR1 and CDR2 from the germline V gene are DFQATT and SNEGSKA (reference sequence). The DNA of the CDR3 is TGCAGTGCTAGAGTGGCTAGCGGGAGAGACATAACCGGGGAGCTGTTTTTT. Protein sequence: CSARVASGRDITGELFF.

The chain links TRBV5-1 to TRBJ2-5, with unresolved D. CDR3 length: 11 amino acids. Germline lookup yields CDR1 SGHRS and CDR2 YFSETQ. CDR3 sequence: CDHRVGETQYF. In DNA form, the CDR3 reads TGCGATCATCGAGTTGGAGAGACCCAGTACTTC.

The rearrangement uses TRBV19 and TRBJ2-1; 7 nucleotides align to TRBD2. Trimming at V came to 3 bases and at J to 0 bases, leaving 8 bases not matched to a gene. Looked up from germline, CDR1 is LNHDA and CDR2 is SQIVND (reference sequence). The CDR3 totals 17 residues. The CDR3 loop reads CASSMYEAGSSYNEQFF. The CDR3 bases are TGTGCCAGTAGTATGTATGAAGCGGGGAGCTCCTACAATGAGCAGTTCTTC.